The source of this TCR beta chain is a study of blood T cell repertoires in COVID-19. Original analysis: Amplified reference gene primers provided the basis for estimating nucleated cell counts. Here immunoSEQ multiplex PCR was the method, and the copy in TCRdb shows in-frame clones only, minus some. V and J calls plus clone size are reproduced from that table; the DNA served to infer D and trimming. The sample has roughly 210,000 clones; around four fifths are singletons. CDR1 and CDR2 (germline): SGHRS, YFSETQ. The CDR3 runs 14 residues. V was shortened by 3 bases and J by 5 bases, with 13 bases between the two germline ends.

The TCR sequence derives from a woman of 80 years or more with COVID-19, enrolled during active disease. The chain links TRBV5-1 to TRBJ2-3; TRBD2 might be the D (6 bases). Specimen: peripheral blood. The CDR3 coding sequence is TGCGCCAGCAGCTCGGGACTCTCCGGAGATACGCAGTATTTT. Translated, it gives CASSSGLSGDTQYF.